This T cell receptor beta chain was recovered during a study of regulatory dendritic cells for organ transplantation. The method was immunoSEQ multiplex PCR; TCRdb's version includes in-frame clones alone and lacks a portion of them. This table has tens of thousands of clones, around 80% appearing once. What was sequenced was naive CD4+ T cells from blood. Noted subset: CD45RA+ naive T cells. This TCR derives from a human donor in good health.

CDR3 coding DNA: TGTGCCAGCAGTTACTCGGCAGGGGCTTCCTACGAGCAGTACTTC. Amino acids: CASSYSAGASYEQYF. V usage is TRBV6-5 and J usage is TRBJ2-7; a possible D gene is TRBD1 (6 bases). CDR3 length equals 15 residues. Germline CDR1 reads MNHEY; CDR2 reads SVGAGI. Trimming removed 0 bases from V and 1 base from J, with 10 bases in between.